These 23 T cell receptor beta chains were all obtained from the same sample, sequenced in a study of blood T cells in healthy people across ages. Combining a sample-barcoded 5' primer with a J-beta primer mix, a second PCR ran for roughly 7 to 12 cycles. Each CDR3 protein is one row after TCRdb ran MiXCR on the 5' RACE reads. Seen here are over 950,000 distinct CDR3 sequences, around 54% observed once, and the top ten hold about a fifth. Material: blood. Every receptor here comes from a woman aged 55-70 years in good health.

This chain links TRBV15 with TRBJ2-1; D unresolved. The germline gives CDR1 LNHNV, CDR2 YYDKDF (reference sequence). The CDR3 contains 16 residues. Trimming took off 4 bases at V and 5 bases at J, with 18 bases between the two ends. CDR3: CATSTKITGPNNEQFF. Written as DNA, the CDR3 is TGTGCCACCAGCACAAAAATTACGGGTCCTAACAATGAGCAGTTCTTC. The full variable domain, rest sourced from reference TRBV15 and TRBJ2-1, is DAMVIQNPRYQVTQFGKPVTLSCSQTLNHNVMYWYQQKSSQAPKLLFHYYDKDFNNEADTPDNFQSRRPNTSFCFLDIRSPGLGDTAMYLCATSTKITGPNNEQFFGPGTRLTVL.

The chain has TRBV28 and TRBJ2-5; 8 nucleotides line up with TRBD2. Germline V gives CDR1 MDHEN, CDR2 SYDVKM. The V and J ends lost 4 bases and 11 bases, in that order; junction bases with no gene match: 9. The CDR3 runs to 13 residues. The CDR3 bases are TGTGCCAGCAGTTCCCGGTACCAGCGGGAGCAGTACTTC. Translated: CASSSRYQREQYF.

The chain employs TRBV4-2 and TRBJ1-2; the D is unclear. The CDR3 is 14 residues long. V was trimmed by 7 bases and J by 4 bases, leaving 16 bases between them. CDR1 is LGHNA, CDR2 YNFKEQ, per germline. The CDR3 protein is CASTRDNSGYGYTF. The CDR3 DNA follows: TGTGCCAGCACCCGAGACAACTCGGGCTATGGCTACACCTTC.

The genes are TRBV21-1 and TRBJ1-2; the table's D call of TRBD1 was not tested on the DNA. TRBV21-1 is a known pseudogene. This CDR3 is 17 amino acids long. The CDR3: CASTSGDRDGANYGYTF. CDR3 in DNA: TGTGCCAGCACCAGCGGGGATCGGGACGGAGCTAACTATGGCTACACCTTC.

The chain couples TRBV20-1 to TRBJ1-3; D gene unclear. This CDR3 comprises 14 residues. Trimming pared 6 bases from V and 0 bases from J, leaving 12 bases between. Germline V lookup: CDR1 DFQATT, CDR2 SNEGSKA (reference sequence). The CDR3 here is CSAPTRVSGNTIYF. CDR3 nucleotides: TGCAGTGCGCCTACACGTGTCTCTGGAAACACCATATATTTT.

Notes on this clonotype: Germline and junction disagree at one end, which may indicate a read error. The CDR3 spells CASSHKGPFYGQYF. The CDR3 nucleotides read TGTGCCAGCAGCCATAAAGGACCCTTCTACGGGCAGTACTTC. V gene TRBV7-2 combines with J gene TRBJ2-7; D ambiguous. Germline values: CDR1 SGHTA, CDR2 FQGNSA. This CDR3 is 14 amino acids long.

This clonotype was detected only once. V gene TRBV7-2 combines with J gene TRBJ2-5; 7 bases are shared with TRBD2. The CDR3 extends over 14 amino acids. CDR1 and CDR2 (germline): SGHTA, FQGNSA. The ends lost 5 bases at V and 5 bases at J; junction bases unmatched: 8. As DNA, the CDR3 is TGTGCCAGCAGCCCCGGACTAGGTGCGGAGACCCAGTACTTC. Protein product: CASSPGLGAETQYF.

This clonotype showed up just a few times. This rearrangement joins TRBV20-1 to TRBJ2-7; 9 nucleotides match TRBD2. J gave up 5 bases and V 5 bases, and 10 bases lay outside the gene matches. Germline CDR1 and CDR2: DFQATT and SNEGSKA (reference sequence). This CDR3 spans 14 amino acids. CDR3 in DNA: TGCAGTGCTGCCCCGCCAGCGGGAGGACACGAGCAGTACTTC. Translated: CSAAPPAGGHEQYF.

The chain employs TRBV7-9 and TRBJ1-4; D ambiguous. There are 15 residues in the CDR3. Looked up from germline, CDR1 is SEHNR and CDR2 is FQNEAQ (reference sequence). The V gene lost 3 bases and the J gene lost 8 bases, with 16 bases spanning the gap. CDR3 protein: CASSLPDQPGEKLFF. The CDR3 coding sequence is TGTGCCAGCAGCTTGCCTGACCAACCGGGAGAAAAACTGTTTTTT.

V and J are TRBV6-2 or TRBV6-3 and TRBJ1-5, with 7 bases identical to TRBD1. Looked up from germline, CDR1 is MNHEY and CDR2 is SVGEGT. The CDR3 is 17 amino acids. The junction had 12 bases not matched to a gene; V was cut back by 6 bases and J by 1 base. The CDR3 DNA reads as TGTGCCAGCAGACCAGACAGGGAGGGAAGGAGCAATCAGCCCCAGCATTTT. It encodes CASRPDREGRSNQPQHF.

The V call is TRBV20-1, the J call TRBJ2-1; 13 nucleotides match TRBD2. Germline V gene lookup returns CDR1 DFQATT and CDR2 SNEGSKA (reference sequence). The CDR3 has 19 amino acids. After removal of 0 bases from V and 4 bases from J, the junction contained 12 bases not matched to a gene. CDR3 residues: CSARDLTSGGALGYNEQFF. The CDR3 DNA follows: TGCAGTGCTAGAGACTTAACTAGCGGGGGGGCTTTAGGGTACAATGAGCAGTTCTTC.

The gene calls are TRBV5-1 and TRBJ1-1; D is uncertain. V was pared by 5 bases and J by 4 bases, with 12 bases between. The CDR3 has 13 residues. Germline V gene lookup returns CDR1 SGHRS and CDR2 YFSETQ. CDR3 nucleotides: TGCGCCAGCAGTGAACCCGGGAGCACTGAAGCTTTCTTT. Its translation is CASSEPGSTEAFF.

This sequence joins TRBV28 and TRBJ1-4; D remains unclear. V lost 5 bases and J 3 bases, leaving 13 bases between the germline ends. From germline, CDR1 is MDHEN and CDR2 SYDVKM. There are 15 residues in the CDR3. The CDR3 loop reads CASSTDRAPNEKLFF. CDR3 nucleotides: TGTGCCAGCAGTACCGACCGGGCGCCTAATGAAAAACTGTTTTTT.

The rearrangement joins TRBV29-1 to TRBJ2-2, with TRBD1 identical over 7 bases. Germline CDR1 SQVTM, CDR2 ANQGSEA. Germline trimming cut 4 bases from V and 1 base from J; bases unmatched to any gene: 3. This CDR3 spans 14 amino acids. CDR3 sequence (DNA): TGCAGCGTTGTGGGGACAGTGAACACCGGGGAGCTGTTTTTT. Translating it yields CSVVGTVNTGELFF.

The chain has TRBV29-1 and TRBJ2-1; 9 bases are shared with TRBD2. The J call is uncertain, as TRBJ2-7 better fits the DNA end. CDR3 length equals 14 residues. Germline V gene data show CDR1 as SQVTM and CDR2 as ANQGSEA. CDR3 in DNA: TGCAGCGTTGTACGGCGGGAGGGTTCAAGGGAGCAGTACTTC. Translation: CSVVRREGSREQYF.

The chain employs TRBV9 and TRBJ2-7, with no clear D. V lost 4 bases and J 4 bases, leaving 15 bases between the germline ends. The CDR3 spans 14 residues. Looked up from germline, CDR1 is SGDLS and CDR2 is YYNGEE. CDR3 loop: CASSLLPESYEQYF. CDR3 nucleotides: TGTGCCAGCAGCCTCCTACCGGAGTCATACGAGCAGTACTTC.

The rearrangement joins TRBV29-1 to TRBJ2-4; D gene ambiguous. The germline V gene encodes CDR1 SQVTM and CDR2 ANQGSEA. The CDR3 loop spans 15 amino acids. Trimming removed 1 base from V and 0 bases from J, with 10 bases in between. CDR3 DNA: TGCAGCGTTGAAGGCGGACCCATAGCCAAAAACATTCAGTACTTC. Its protein product is CSVEGGPIAKNIQYF.

The chain has TRBV4-1 and TRBJ2-7; 7 bases are a match to TRBD1. The germline V gene has CDR1 MGHRA and CDR2 YSYEKL. This CDR3 spans 17 amino acids. The junction had 13 bases not matched to a gene; V was cut back by 3 bases and J by 2 bases. CDR3 loop: CASSQTRQGERPYEQYF. CDR3 in DNA: TGCGCCAGCAGCCAGACGCGTCAGGGGGAGCGACCCTACGAGCAGTACTTC.

This clonotype was found a few times. The chain recombines TRBV5-1 with TRBJ2-7; TRBD1 matches 9 bases. CDR3 size: 15 residues. V was clipped by 1 base and J by 5 bases; unmatched bases: 7. Per germline, CDR1 SGHRS and CDR2 YFSETQ. The CDR3 here is CASSLQGTGINEQYF. DNA for the CDR3: TGCGCCAGCAGCTTGCAAGGGACAGGGATAAACGAGCAGTACTTC.

The J gene is TRBJ2-1, the V gene TRBV3-1, with TRBD2 as a possible D gene (6 bases). CDR3 length: 14 amino acids. Germline assignment: CDR1 LGHDT and CDR2 YNNKEL (reference sequence). Trimming took 4 bases from V and 7 from J, leaving 14 bases between them. CDR3 loop: CASSPNKRANEQFF. The CDR3 DNA sequence: TGTGCCAGCAGCCCTAACAAGCGGGCGAATGAGCAGTTCTTC.

This clonotype was found a few times. The V and J genes are TRBV28 and TRBJ1-6; D uncertain. Germline V gene lookup returns CDR1 MDHEN and CDR2 SYDVKM. CDR3 length: 9 amino acids. The germline V and J ends were trimmed by 8 bases and 10 bases, with 3 bases remaining between them. The CDR3 here is CASGSPLHF. Here the CDR3 DNA reads TGTGCCAGCGGATCACCCCTCCACTTT.

The chain links TRBV6-2 or TRBV6-3 to TRBJ1-5; D gene unclear. CDR1 is MNHEY, CDR2 SVGEGT, per germline. V was cut by 7 bases and J by 4 bases, with 11 bases left in between. CDR3 size: 13 residues. CDR3 residues: CASKTRANQPQHF. As DNA, the CDR3 is TGTGCCAGCAAGACCAGAGCGAATCAGCCCCAGCATTTT.

The chain has TRBV7-6 and TRBJ2-4; unclear D gene. Germline V gives CDR1 SGHVS, CDR2 FNYEAQ. Trimming pared 0 bases from V and 13 bases from J, leaving 13 bases between. CDR3 length: 13 amino acids. As DNA, the CDR3 is TGTGCCAGCAGCTTAGCTCGTTCGTACGGGCAGTACTTC. It translates to CASSLARSYGQYF.